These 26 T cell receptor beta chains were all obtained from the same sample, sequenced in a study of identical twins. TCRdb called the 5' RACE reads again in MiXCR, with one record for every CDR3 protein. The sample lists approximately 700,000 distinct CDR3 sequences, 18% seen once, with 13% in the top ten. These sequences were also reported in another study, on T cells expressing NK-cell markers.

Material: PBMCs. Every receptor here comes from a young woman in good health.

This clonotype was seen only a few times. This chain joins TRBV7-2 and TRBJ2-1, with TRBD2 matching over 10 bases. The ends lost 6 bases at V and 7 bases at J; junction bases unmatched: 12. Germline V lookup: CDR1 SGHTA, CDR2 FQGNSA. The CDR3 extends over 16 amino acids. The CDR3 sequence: CASSLFTSGAGNEQFF. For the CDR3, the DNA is TGTGCCAGCAGTCTTTTTACTAGCGGGGCCGGGAATGAGCAGTTCTTC.

DNA for the CDR3: TGTGCCACCAGTGATACGAGCGGGAGACATAATGAGCAGTTCTTC. Protein sequence: CATSDTSGRHNEQFF. V is TRBV24-1 and J is TRBJ2-1; 8 positions agree with TRBD2. Germline V CDR1 and CDR2: KGHDR, SFDVKD. With V trimmed by 3 bases and J by 7 bases, 7 bases remained unmatched. The CDR3 has 15 residues.

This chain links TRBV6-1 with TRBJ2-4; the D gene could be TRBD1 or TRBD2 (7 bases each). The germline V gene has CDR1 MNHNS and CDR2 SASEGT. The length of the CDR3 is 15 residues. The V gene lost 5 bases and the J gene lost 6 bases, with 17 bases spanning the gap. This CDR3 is CASSKDPGGGNIQYF. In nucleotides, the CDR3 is TGTGCCAGCAGTAAAGACCCAGGGGGGGGAAACATTCAGTACTTC.

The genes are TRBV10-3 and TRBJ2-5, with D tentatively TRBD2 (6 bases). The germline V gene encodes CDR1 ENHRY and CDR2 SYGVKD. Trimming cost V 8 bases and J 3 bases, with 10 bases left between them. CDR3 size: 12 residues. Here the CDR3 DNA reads TGTGCCATCGGATTAGCGGAAGAGACCCAGTACTTC. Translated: CAIGLAEETQYF.

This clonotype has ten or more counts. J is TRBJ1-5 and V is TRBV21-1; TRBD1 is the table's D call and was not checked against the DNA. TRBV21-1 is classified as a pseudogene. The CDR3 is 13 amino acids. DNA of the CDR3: TGTGCCAGCAATAGACAGGGGGGTCAGCCCCAGCATTTT. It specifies CASNRQGGQPQHF.

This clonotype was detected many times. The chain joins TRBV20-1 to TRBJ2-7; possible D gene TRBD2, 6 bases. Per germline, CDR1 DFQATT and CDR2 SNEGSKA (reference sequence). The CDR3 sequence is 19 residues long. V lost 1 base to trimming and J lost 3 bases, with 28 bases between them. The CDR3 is CSARGLAGTSSGDDYEQYF. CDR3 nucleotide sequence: TGCAGTGCTAGAGGCCTGGCTGGGACTTCCTCGGGGGACGACTACGAGCAGTACTTC.

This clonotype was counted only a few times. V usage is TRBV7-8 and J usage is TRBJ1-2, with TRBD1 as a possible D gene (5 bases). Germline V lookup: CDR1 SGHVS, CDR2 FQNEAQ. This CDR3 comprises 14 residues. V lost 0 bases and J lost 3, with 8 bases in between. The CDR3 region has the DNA TGTGCCAGCAGCTTAGCTTCAGGGCACTATGGCTACACCTTC. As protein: CASSLASGHYGYTF.

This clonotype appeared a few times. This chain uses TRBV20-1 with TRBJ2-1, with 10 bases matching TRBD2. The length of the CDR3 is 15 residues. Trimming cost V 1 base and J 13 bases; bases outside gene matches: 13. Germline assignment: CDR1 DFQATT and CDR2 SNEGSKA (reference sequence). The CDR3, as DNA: TGCAGTGCTAGAGGAAGCGGGGGGGGATCCCCACTACAGTTCTTC. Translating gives CSARGSGGGSPLQFF.

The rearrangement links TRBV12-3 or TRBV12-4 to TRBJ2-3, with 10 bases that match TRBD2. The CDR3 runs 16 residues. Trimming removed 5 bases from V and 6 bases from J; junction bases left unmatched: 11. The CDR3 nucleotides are TGTGCCAGCAGTCCCGACCTAGCGGGAGCAGCGGATACGCAGTATTTT. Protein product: CASSPDLAGAADTQYF.

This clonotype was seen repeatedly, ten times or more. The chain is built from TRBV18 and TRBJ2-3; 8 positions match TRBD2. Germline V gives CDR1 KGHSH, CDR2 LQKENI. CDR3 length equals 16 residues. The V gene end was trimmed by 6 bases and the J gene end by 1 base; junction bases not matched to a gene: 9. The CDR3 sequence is CASSNRQRGRTDTQYF. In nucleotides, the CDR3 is TGTGCCAGCTCCAACCGCCAGCGGGGGCGCACAGATACGCAGTATTTT.

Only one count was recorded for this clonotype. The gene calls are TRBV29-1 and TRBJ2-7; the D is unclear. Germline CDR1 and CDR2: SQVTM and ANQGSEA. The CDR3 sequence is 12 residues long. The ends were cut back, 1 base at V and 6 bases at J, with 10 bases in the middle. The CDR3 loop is CSVEGLSLEQYF. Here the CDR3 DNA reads TGCAGCGTTGAAGGGCTCTCCCTCGAGCAGTACTTC.

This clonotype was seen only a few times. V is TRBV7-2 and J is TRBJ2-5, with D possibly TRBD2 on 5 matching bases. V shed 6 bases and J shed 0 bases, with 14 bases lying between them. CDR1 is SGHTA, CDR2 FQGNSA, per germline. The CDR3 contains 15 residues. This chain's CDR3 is CASSLWGEYQETQYF. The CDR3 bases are TGTGCCAGCAGTTTGTGGGGAGAGTACCAAGAGACCCAGTACTTC.

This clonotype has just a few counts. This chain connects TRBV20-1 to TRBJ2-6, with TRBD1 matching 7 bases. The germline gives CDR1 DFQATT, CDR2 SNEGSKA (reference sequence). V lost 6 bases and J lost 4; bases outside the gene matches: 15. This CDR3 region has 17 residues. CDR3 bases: TGCAGTGCCCGGAGGTTAACAGGGGCGAGAGGGGCCAACGTCCTGACTTTC. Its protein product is CSARRLTGARGANVLTF.

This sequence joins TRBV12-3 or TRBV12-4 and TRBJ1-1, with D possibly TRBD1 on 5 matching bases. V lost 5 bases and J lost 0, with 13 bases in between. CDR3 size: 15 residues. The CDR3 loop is CASSPPDRMNTEAFF. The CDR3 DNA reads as TGTGCCAGCAGTCCACCTGACAGAATGAACACTGAAGCTTTCTTT.

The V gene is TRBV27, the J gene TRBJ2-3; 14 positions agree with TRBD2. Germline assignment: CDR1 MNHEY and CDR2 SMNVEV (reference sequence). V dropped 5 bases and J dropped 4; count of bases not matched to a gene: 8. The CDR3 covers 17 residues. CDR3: CASSVGTSGGFSDTQYF. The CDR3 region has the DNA TGTGCCAGCAGTGTCGGGACTAGCGGGGGATTCTCAGATACGCAGTATTTT.

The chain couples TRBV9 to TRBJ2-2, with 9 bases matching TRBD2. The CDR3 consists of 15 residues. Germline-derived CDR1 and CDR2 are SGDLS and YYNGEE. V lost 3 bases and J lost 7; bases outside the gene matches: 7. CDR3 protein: CASSGGTSSVGELFF. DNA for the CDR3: TGTGCCAGCAGCGGGGGGACTAGCTCGGTCGGGGAGCTGTTTTTT.

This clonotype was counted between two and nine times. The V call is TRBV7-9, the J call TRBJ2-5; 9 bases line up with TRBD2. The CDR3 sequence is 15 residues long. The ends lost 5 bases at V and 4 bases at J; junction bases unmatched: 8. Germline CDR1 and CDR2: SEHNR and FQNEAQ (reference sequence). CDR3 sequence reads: CASSPLAGVGETQYF. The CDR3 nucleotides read TGTGCCAGCAGCCCACTAGCGGGCGTAGGAGAGACCCAGTACTTC.

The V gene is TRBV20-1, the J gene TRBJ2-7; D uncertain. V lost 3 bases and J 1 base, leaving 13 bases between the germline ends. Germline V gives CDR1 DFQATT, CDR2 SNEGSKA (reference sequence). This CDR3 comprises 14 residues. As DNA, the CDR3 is TGCAGTGCTAGGCAGGTCGTAAATTCCTACGAGCAGTACTTC. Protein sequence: CSARQVVNSYEQYF.

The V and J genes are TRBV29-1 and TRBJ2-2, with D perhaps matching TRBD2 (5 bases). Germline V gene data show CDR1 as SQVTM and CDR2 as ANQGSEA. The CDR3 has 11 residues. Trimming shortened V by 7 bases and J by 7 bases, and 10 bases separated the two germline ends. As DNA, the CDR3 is TGCAGCGCAACCGGGAACGGGGAGCTGTTTTTT. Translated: CSATGNGELFF.

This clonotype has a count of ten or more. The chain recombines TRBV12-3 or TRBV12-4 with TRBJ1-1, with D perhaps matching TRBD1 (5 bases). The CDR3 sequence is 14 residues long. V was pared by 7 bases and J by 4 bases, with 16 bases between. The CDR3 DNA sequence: TGTGCCAGCACCGCTGGGCAGGGACGCACTGAAGCTTTCTTT. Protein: CASTAGQGRTEAFF.

CDR3 nucleotide sequence: TGTGCCAGCAGAAGAGGAGGGTCGGGCACTGAAGCTTTCTTT. Its translation is CASRRGGSGTEAFF. The chain carries TRBV6-1 and TRBJ1-1; D gene uncertain. The V gene's germline CDR1 is MNHNS and CDR2 SASEGT. There are 14 residues in the CDR3. The V end was cut by 6 bases, the J end by 4 bases, with 15 bases between.

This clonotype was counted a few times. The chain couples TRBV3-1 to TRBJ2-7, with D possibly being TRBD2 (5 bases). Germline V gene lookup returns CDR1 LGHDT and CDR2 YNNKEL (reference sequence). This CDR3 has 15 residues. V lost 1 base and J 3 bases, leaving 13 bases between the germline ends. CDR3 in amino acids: CASSQGLAAGYEQYF. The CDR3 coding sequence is TGTGCCAGCAGCCAAGGCCTGGCGGCGGGCTACGAGCAGTACTTC.

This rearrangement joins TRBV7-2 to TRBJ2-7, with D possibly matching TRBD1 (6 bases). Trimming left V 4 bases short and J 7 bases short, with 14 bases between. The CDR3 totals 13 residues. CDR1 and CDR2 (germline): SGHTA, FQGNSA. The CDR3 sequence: CASSSSWGQEQYF. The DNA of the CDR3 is TGTGCCAGCAGCTCTAGCTGGGGGCAGGAGCAGTACTTC.

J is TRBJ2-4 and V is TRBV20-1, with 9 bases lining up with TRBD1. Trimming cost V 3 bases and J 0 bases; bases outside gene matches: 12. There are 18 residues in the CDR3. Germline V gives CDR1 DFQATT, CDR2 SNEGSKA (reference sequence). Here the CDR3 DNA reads TGCAGTGCTAGCGGGACAGGGTCCGAATTCGTAGCCAAAAACATTCAGTACTTC. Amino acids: CSASGTGSEFVAKNIQYF.

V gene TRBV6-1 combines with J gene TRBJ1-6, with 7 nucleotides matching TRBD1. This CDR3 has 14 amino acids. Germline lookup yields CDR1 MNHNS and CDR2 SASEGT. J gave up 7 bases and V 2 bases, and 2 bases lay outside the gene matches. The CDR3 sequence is CASSESTGNSPLHF. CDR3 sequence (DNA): TGTGCCAGCAGTGAATCGACAGGGAATTCACCCCTCCACTTT.

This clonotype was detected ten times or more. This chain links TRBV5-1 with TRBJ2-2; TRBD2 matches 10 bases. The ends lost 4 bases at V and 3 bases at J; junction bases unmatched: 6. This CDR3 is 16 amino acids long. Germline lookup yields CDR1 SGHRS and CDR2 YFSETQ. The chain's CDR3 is CASSLLAGAYTGELFF. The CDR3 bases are TGCGCCAGCAGCCTCCTAGCGGGGGCGTACACCGGGGAGCTGTTTTTT.